The sequence of this T cell receptor beta chain was determined in a study of response to subunit inactivated influenza vaccine. Overall study findings and caveats: Few additional T cells are recruited per seasonal influenza vaccination, authors suggested.

Per the germline V gene, CDR1 is MNHEY and CDR2 is SVGEGT. The length of the CDR3 is 15 residues. Between the trimmed V and J ends, which lost 5 bases and 2 bases, there was a span of 15 bases. Concerning this clonotype itself: The antigen is unknown.

One entry per CDR3 protein results from TCRdb running MiXCR on the RT-PCR reads. Here the sample spans about 520,000 distinct CDR3 sequences, approximately 24% being singletons. The V gene is TRBV6-2 or TRBV6-3, the J gene TRBJ2-5; D possibly corresponds to TRBD1 (6 bases). This TCR derives from a man between 45 and 60 years old who received an inactivated influenza vaccine. The sample was CD4+ T cells sorted from PBMCs, taken 5 days after vaccination. This CDR3 is CASSHGTFKQETQYF. CDR3 sequence (DNA): TGTGCCAGCAGTCATGGGACATTTAAGCAAGAGACCCAGTACTTC.